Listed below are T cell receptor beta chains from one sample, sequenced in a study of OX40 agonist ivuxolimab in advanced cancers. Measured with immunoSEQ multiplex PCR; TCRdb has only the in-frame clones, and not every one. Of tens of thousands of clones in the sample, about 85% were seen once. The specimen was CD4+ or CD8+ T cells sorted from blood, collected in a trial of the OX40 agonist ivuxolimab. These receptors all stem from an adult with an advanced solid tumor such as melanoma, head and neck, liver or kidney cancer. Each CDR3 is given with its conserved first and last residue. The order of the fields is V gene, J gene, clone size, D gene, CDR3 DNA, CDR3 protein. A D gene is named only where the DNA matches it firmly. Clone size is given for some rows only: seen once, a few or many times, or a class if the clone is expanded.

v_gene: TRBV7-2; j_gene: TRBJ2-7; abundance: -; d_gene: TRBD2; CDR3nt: TGTGCCAGCAGCTTAGATCAGGCTAGCGGGTACTCCTACGAGCAGTACTTC; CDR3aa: CASSLDQASGYSYEQYF
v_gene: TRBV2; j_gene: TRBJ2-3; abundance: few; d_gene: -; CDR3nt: TGTGCCAGCAGCTTCCTAACCACAGATACGCAGTATTTT; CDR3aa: CASSFLTTDTQYF
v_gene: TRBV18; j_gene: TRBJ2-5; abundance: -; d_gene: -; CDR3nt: TGTGCCAGCTCACCGACCGGGGCTCGGGAGACCCAGTACTTC; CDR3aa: CASSPTGARETQYF
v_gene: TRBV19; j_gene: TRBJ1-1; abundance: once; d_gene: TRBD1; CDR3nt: TGTGCCAGTAGCCTGACAGGGGGCACTGAAGCTTTCTTT; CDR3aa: CASSLTGGTEAFF
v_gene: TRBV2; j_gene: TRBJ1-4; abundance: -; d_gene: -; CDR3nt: TGTGCCAGCGGATTGACAGGAGGAGAAAAACTGTTTTTT; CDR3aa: CASGLTGGEKLFF
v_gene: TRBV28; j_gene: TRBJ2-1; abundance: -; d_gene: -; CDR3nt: TGTGCCAGCAGTGGTCCCGGGGATCCGTCGAGGGCGCAGTTCTTC; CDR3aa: CASSGPGDPSRAQFF
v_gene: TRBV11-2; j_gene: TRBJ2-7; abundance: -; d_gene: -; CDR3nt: TGTGCCAGCAGCCTGGCGGGAACCTACGAGCAGTACTTC; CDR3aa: CASSLAGTYEQYF
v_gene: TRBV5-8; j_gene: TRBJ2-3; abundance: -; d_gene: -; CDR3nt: TGTGCCAGCAGCTTGGACGCGCGGTCTAGCACAGATACGCAGTATTTT; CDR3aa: CASSLDARSSTDTQYF
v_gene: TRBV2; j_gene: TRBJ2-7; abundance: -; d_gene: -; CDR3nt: TGTGCCAGCAGTGTGGGGCAATACCTCGAGCAGTACTTC; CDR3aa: CASSVGQYLEQYF
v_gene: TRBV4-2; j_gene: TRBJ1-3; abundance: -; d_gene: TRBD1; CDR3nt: TGTGCCAGCAGCCAACAGGGGGCGGAAGGAAACACCATATATTTT; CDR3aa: CASSQQGAEGNTIYF
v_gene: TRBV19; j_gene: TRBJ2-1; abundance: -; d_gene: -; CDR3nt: TGTGCCAGTAGTCGGGCGGGGATCCAGCACAATGAGCAGTTCTTC; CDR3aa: CASSRAGIQHNEQFF
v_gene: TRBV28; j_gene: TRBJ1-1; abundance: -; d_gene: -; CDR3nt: TGTGCCAGCAGCACGCATTCGATGAACACTGAAGCTTTCTTT; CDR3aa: CASSTHSMNTEAFF
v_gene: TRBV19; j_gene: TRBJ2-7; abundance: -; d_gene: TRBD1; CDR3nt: TGTGCCAGTAGCCGAGGGGGCAGGTATACGTACGAGCAGTACTTC; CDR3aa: CASSRGGRYTYEQYF
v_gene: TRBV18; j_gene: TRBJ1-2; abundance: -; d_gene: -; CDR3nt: TGTGCCAGCTCACCACGATCAGGGAGTGACTATGGCTACACCTTC; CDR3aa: CASSPRSGSDYGYTF
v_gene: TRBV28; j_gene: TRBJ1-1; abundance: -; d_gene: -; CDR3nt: TGTGCCAGCAGTTTATATATCACAGCCAAAATTTACACTGAAGCTTTCTTT; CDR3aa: CASSLYITAKIYTEAFF
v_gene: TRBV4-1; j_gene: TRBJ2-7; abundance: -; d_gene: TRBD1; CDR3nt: TGCGCCAGCAGCCAAGCGACAGGGGGGAACTCCTACGAGCAGTACTTC; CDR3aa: CASSQATGGNSYEQYF
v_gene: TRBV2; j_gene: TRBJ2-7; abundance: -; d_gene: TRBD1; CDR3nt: TGTGCCAGCAGCGGGGACAGGCGTTACGAGCAGTACTTC; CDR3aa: CASSGDRRYEQYF
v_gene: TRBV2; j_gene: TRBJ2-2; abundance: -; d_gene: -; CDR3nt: TGTGCCAGCAGGCCCGGGACACAGAACACCGGGGAGCTGTTTTTT; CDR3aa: CASRPGTQNTGELFF
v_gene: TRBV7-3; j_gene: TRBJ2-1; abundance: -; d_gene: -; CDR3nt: TGTGCCAGCAGCTTAGGTGGTACAGAGAAGGAGCAGTTCTTC; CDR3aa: CASSLGGTEKEQFF
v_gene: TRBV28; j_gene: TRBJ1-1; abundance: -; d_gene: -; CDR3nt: TGTGCCAGCAGCAGTGGGGGGACTCGGAAGTCCACTGAAGCTTTCTTT; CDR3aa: CASSSGGTRKSTEAFF
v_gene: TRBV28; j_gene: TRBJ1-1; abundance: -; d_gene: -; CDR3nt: TGTGCCAGCAGTTTAGGCCCCCGGCAAGCTTTCTTT; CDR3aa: CASSLGPRQAFF
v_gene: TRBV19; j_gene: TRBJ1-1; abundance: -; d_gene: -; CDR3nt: TGTGCCAGTAGTACCGGGGACGTTAACACTGAAGCTTTCTTT; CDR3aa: CASSTGDVNTEAFF
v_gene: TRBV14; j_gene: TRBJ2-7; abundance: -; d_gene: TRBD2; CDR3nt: TGTGCCAGCAGCCAAGATTTCGCTAGCGGGGGTACGGGGTCCTACGAGCAGTACTTC; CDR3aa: CASSQDFASGGTGSYEQYF
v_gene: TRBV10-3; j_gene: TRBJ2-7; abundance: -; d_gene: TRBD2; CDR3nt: TGTGCCATCAGTGAACTAGCGGGAGGGCCGTGGGAGCAGTACTTC; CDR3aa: CAISELAGGPWEQYF
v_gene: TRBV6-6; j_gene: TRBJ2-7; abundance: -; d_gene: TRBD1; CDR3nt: TGTGCCAGCAGATTGGGACAGGGGAACTACGAGCAGTACTTC; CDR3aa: CASRLGQGNYEQYF
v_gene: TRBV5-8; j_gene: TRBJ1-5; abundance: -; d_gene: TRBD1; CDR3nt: TGTGCCAGCAGTTCGGGACAGGGAAAACTGGGCAATCAGCCCCAGCATTTT; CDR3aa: CASSSGQGKLGNQPQHF
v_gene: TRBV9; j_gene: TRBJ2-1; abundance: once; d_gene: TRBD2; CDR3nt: TGTGCCAGCAGCGTCGGGACTAGCGGAACCTACAATGAGCAGTTCTTC; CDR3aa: CASSVGTSGTYNEQFF
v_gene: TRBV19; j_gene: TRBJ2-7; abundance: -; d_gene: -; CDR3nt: TGTGCCAGTAGTAACCCCCCAGGGGGGCTGGGCGAGCAGTACTTC; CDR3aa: CASSNPPGGLGEQYF
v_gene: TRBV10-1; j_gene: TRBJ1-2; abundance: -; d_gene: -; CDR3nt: TGCGCCAGCAGTGCAGGATTTGGGCACTATGGCTACACCTTC; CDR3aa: CASSAGFGHYGYTF
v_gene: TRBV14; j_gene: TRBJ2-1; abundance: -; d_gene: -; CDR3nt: TGTGCCAGCAGCCAAGAAGGGAGGAGGGGCGGAAGAATCTTCTTC; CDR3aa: CASSQEGRRGGRIFF
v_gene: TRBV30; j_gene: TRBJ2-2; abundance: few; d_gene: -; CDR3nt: TGTGCCTGGAGTGTAGCTCGGAACACCGGGGAGCTGTTTTTT; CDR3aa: CAWSVARNTGELFF
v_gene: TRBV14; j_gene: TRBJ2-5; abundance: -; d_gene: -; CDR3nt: TGTGCCAGCAGGGCGATAAGGTTAAGAGAGACCCAGTACTTC; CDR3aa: CASRAIRLRETQYF
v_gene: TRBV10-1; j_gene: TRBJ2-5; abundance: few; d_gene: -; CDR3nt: TGCGCCAGCAGCGCGGGACGGCAAGAGACCCAGTACTTC; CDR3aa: CASSAGRQETQYF
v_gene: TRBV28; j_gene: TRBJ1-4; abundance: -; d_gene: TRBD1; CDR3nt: TGTGCCAGCATAGACAGGGGACTGCGGTTTGAAAAACTGTTTTTT; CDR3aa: CASIDRGLRFEKLFF
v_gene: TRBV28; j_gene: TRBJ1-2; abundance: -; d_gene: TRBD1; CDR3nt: TGTGCCAGCAGCTACAGCGGACAGGGGGACTATGGCTACACCTTC; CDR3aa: CASSYSGQGDYGYTF
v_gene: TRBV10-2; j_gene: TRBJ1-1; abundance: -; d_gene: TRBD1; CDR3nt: TGCGCCAGCAGTGAGTTCTGGGACAGGGTAGCTGAAGCTTTCTTT; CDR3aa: CASSEFWDRVAEAFF
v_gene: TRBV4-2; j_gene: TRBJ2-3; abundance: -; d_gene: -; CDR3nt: TGTGCCAGCAGCCAAGTGTTAGCCGGGACAATAGATACGCAGTATTTT; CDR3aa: CASSQVLAGTIDTQYF
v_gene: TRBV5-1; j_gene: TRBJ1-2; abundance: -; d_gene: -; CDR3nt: TGCGCCAGCAGCTTGCAGGACAGCAACTATGGCTACACCTTC; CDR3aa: CASSLQDSNYGYTF
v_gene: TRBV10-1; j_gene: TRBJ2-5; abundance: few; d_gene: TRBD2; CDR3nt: TGCGCCAGCAGAGGGACTAGCGGCCAAGAGACCCAGTACTTC; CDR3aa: CASRGTSGQETQYF
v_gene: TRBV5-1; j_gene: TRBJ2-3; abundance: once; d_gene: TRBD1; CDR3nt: TGCGCCAGCAGCCTCGGACAGGGGGTTTCTGCAGATACGCAGTATTTT; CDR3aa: CASSLGQGVSADTQYF
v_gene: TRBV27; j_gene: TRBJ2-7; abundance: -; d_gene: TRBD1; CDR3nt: TGTGCCAGCAGTGTCAGGGACAGCTCCTACGAGCAGTACTTC; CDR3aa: CASSVRDSSYEQYF
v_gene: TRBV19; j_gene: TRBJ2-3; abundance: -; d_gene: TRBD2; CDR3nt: TGTGCCAGTAGGACACTAGCGGGGATCGCCCTTTTT; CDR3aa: CASRTLAGIALF
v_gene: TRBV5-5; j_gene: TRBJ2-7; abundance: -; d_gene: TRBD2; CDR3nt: TGTGCCAGCAGCTTGTGGCTAGCGGGGGGCCCCGAGTACGAGCAGTACTTC; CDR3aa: CASSLWLAGGPEYEQYF